The present TCR beta chain was sequenced within a study of T-cell reconstitution after alpha-beta-depleted transplantation in children (dated by TCRdb to 2016 to 2017). Broadly, across the study: T-cell immune reconstitution after TCRalphabeta/CD19-depleted allogeneic hematopoietic cell transplantation in children was quantitatively tracked in the study by means of TCR repertoire profiling.

A note on this clonotype: No antigen is known for it. Per-base quality was not reported, and no clone a single base away is much larger than it.

Its CDR3 holds 16 amino acids, cysteine through phenylalanine. Left in the record is the CDR3 DNA by itself, 48 bases read in frame from the first base. V is cut back by 2 bases and J by 0 bases, with 4 bases in the junction unmatched. Based on the germline V gene, the CDR1 and CDR2 sequences are MDHEN and SYDVKM. The library was produced with PCR. The sequencer was an Illumina HiSeq 2500. TCR library preparation used molecular barcoding, with unique molecular identifiers applied to normalize quantification of the TCRbeta repertoire. Using fastp trimming at Q25 and MiXCR clonotype assembly, TCRdb reanalyzed the public sequencing data and kept in-frame beta chains. Entries are consolidated by CDR3 protein sequence, retaining the most common genes and DNA. For this sample there are some 500,000 distinct CDR3 sequences; 15% to 20% appear just once. The top ten clonotypes cover 2.5% to 3.5% of the sample.

Sequencing was performed on PBMCs from the stem cell graft donor, taken from the stem cell graft. The chain couples TRBV28 to TRBJ2-4, and TRBD1 aligns with 7 junction nucleotides. This sequence originates from a human donor who donated a stem cell graft to a child with acute lymphoblastic leukemia. DNA sequence: TGTGCCAGCAGTTTAATGAGGGGGCTAGCCAAAAACATTCAGTACTTC. The encoded protein is CASSLMRGLAKNIQYF. Extended through the reference TRBV28 and TRBJ2-4 proteins, this CDR3 yields the full variable domain: DVKVTQSSRYLVKRTGEKVFLECVQDMDHENMFWYRQDPGLGLRLIYFSYDVKMKEKGDIPEGYSVSREKKERFSLILESASTNQTSMYLCASSLMRGLAKNIQYFGAGTRLSVL.